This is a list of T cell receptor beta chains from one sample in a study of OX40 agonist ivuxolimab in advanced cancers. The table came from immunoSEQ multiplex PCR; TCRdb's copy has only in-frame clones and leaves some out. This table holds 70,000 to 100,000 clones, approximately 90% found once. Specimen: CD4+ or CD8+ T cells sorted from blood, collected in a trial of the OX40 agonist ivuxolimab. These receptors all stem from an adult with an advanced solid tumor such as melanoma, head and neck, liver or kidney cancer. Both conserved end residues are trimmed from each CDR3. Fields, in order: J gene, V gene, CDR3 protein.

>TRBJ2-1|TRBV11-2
ASTMGRSNYNEQF
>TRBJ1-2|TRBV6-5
ASSSAGGYGYT
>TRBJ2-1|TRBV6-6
ASSYSEFARQF
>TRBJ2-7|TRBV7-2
ASSLGAGGPREQY
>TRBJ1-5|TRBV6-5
ASSQSGPSNQPQH
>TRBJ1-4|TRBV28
ASTSGGSNEKLF
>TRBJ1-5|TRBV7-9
ASSLDDQPQH
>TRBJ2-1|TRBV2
ASVLESGNNEQF
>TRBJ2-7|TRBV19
ASSPPGQIYEQY
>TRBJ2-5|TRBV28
ASSTRTEQETQY
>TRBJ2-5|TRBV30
AWSQGNLETQY
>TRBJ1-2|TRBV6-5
ASSREFRGNYGYT
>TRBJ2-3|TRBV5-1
ASSRKTGGTDTQY
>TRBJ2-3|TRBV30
AWRKNRDSTDTQY
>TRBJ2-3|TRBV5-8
ASSLGQLDTQY
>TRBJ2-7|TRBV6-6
ASEGLAGERYEQY
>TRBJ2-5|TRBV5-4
ASSVDRGETQY
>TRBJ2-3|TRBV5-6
ASSYKAQAGATDTQY
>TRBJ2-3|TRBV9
ASSVTSGSTDTQY
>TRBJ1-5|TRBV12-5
ASGFQFNQPQH
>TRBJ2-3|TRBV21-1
ASSAGSRDREPRTSTDTQY
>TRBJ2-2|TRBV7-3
ASSFGGLAGTGAGELF
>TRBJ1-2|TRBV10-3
AIASGGNYGYT
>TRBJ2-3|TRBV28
ASSPIPPLTGDTQY
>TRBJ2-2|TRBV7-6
ASSLGSTSGSDGELF
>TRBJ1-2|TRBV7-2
ASSLRPNYGYT
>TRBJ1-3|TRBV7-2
ASSRGTVSGNTIY
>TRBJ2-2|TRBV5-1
ASSFGLAVAGTGELF
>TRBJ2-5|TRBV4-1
ASSQALGQGQY
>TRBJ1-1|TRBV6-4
ASSVMAGAGTEAF
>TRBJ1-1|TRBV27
ASSPKGTGGSEAF
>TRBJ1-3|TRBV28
ASSLFLWGRDGNTIY
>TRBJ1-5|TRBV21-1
ASKVPYSNQPQH
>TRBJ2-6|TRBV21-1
ASLTGAGANVLT
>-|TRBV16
ASSQSYGQGSEQY
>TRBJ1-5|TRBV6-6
ASSYSDQSASQH
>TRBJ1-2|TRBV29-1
SAPRGGGGYT
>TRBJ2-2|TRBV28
ASSSTGLAANTGELF
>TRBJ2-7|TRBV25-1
ASSVVRGHYEQY